This TCR beta chain appears in the sequencing data of a study of blood T cell repertoires in COVID-19. Libraries were prepared by immunoSEQ multiplex PCR; TCRdb keeps only in-frame clonotypes and omits some of them. The table shows fewer than 500,000 clones, with around nine tenths occurring only once. After removal of 3 bases from V and 4 bases from J, the junction contained 2 bases not matched to a gene. The germline V gene encodes CDR1 SEHNR and CDR2 FQNEAQ (reference sequence). CDR3 length: 14 residues. The TCR was taken from a young man with COVID-19, enrolled during active disease. Sequencing was performed on peripheral blood. The chain has TRBV7-9 and TRBJ2-7, with 11 positions matching TRBD1. As DNA, the CDR3 is TGTGCCAGCAGCTTGGGGGACAGGGGGTACGAGCAGTACTTC. It encodes CASSLGDRGYEQYF. Full variable domain (outside the CDR3, taken from reference TRBV7-9 and TRBJ2-7): DTGVSQNPRHKITKRGQNVTFRCDPISEHNRLYWYRQTLGQGPEFLTYFQNEAQLEKSRLLSDRFSAERPKGSFSTLEIQRTEQGDSAMYLCASSLGDRGYEQYFGPGTRLTVT.